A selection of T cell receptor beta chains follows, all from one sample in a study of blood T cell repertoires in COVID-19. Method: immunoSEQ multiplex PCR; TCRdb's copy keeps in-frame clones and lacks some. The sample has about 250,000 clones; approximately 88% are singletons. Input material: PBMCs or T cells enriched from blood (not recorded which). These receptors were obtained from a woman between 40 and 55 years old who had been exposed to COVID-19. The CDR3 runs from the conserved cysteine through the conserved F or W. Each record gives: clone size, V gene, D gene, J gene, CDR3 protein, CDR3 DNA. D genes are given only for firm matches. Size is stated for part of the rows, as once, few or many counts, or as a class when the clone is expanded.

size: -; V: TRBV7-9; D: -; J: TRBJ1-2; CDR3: CASSLGPPWDKNGYTF; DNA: TGTGCCAGCAGCTTAGGGCCGCCTTGGGACAAAAATGGCTACACCTTC
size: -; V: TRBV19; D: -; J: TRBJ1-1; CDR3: CASSIEGQRNTEAFF; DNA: TGTGCCAGTAGTATAGAAGGACAGAGAAACACTGAAGCTTTCTTT
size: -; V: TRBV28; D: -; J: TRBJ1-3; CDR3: CASSESATGLGGNTIYF; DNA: TGTGCCAGCAGTGAATCCGCCACAGGGCTGGGAGGAAACACCATATATTTT
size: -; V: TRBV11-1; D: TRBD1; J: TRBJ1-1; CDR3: CASSSAGGPNTEAFF; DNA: TGTGCCAGCAGCTCGGCAGGGGGCCCTAACACTGAAGCTTTCTTT
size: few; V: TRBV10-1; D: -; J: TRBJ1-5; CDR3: CASSEVGRGRQPQHF; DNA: TGCGCCAGCAGTGAGGTCGGTAGGGGAAGGCAGCCCCAGCATTTT
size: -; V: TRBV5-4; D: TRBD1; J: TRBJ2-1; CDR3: CASSLADRGSNEQFF; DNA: TGTGCCAGCAGCTTGGCCGACAGGGGAAGCAATGAGCAGTTCTTC
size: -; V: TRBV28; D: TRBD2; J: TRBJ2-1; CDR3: CATRKREGYNEQFF; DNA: TGTGCCACTCGGAAGCGGGAGGGGTACAATGAGCAGTTCTTC
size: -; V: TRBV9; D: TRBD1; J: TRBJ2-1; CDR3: CASSVDTTTGGRFF; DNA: TGTGCCAGCAGCGTCGATACAACGACAGGGGGCAGGTTCTTC
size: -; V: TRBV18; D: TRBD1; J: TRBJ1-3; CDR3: CASSPWTENRGGNTIYF; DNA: TGTGCCAGCTCACCATGGACCGAGAACAGGGGTGGAAACACCATATATTTT
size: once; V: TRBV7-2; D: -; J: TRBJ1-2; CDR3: CASSLGRGTGYGYTF; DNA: TGTGCCAGCAGCTTAGGGCGGGGGACGGGCTATGGCTACACCTTC
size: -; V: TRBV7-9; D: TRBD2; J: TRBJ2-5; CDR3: CASSLQRGLAGQETQYF; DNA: TGTGCCAGCAGCTTACAGCGAGGACTAGCGGGACAAGAGACCCAGTACTTC
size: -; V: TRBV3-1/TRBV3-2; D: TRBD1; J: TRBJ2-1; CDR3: CASSQDLPGGSYNEQFF; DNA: TGTGCCAGCAGCCAAGATCTCCCAGGGGGCTCCTACAATGAGCAGTTCTTC
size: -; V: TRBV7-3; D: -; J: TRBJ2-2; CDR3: CASSRGLNTGELFF; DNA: TGTGCCAGCAGCCGCGGGTTAAACACCGGGGAGCTGTTTTTT
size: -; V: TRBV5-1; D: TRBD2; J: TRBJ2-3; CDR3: CASTGLAGFDTQYF; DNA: TGTGCCAGCACTGGACTAGCGGGATTCGATACGCAGTATTTT
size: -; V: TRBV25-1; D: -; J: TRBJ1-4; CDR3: CASSLDSSGNEKLFF; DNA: TGTGCCAGCAGCTTAGACAGTTCCGGTAATGAAAAACTGTTTTTT
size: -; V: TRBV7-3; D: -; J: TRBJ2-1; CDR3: CASSLRQSRAGYSYEQFF; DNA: TGTGCCAGCAGCTTACGGCAAAGCAGGGCCGGGTATTCTTATGAGCAGTTCTTC
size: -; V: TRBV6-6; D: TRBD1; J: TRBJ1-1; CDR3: CASSRVPGQGANTEAFF; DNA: TGTGCCAGCAGTCGAGTCCCGGGACAGGGGGCGAACACTGAAGCTTTCTTT
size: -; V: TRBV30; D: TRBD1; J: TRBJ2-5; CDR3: CAWSPGQGRETQYF; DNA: TGTGCCTGGAGCCCGGGACAGGGACGGGAGACCCAGTACTTC